These 9 T cell receptor beta chains were all obtained from the same sample, sequenced in a study of cytomegalovirus exposure and HLA in healthy donors. PCR used 60 Vbeta primers and 13 Jbeta primers. Using immunoSEQ multiplex PCR, the repertoire was profiled, and TCRdb retains in-frame clones only, with some absent. The sample has about 130,000 clones, roughly 69% seen once. The material sequenced was PBMCs. These receptors originate from a human donor in good health.

The J gene is TRBJ2-7, the V gene TRBV6-6; maybe TRBD1 (5 bases). The germline V gene encodes CDR1 MNHNY and CDR2 SVGAGI (reference sequence). CDR3 length: 13 residues. Trimming took 4 bases from V and 5 from J, leaving 12 bases between them. This CDR3 is CASSWKRGHEQYF. DNA of the CDR3: TGTGCCAGCAGTTGGAAAAGGGGCCACGAGCAGTACTTC.

This clone was observed once. This rearrangement joins TRBV29-1 to TRBJ1-5; 8 bases map to TRBD1. Germline CDR1 SQVTM, CDR2 ANQGSEA. CDR3 size: 16 residues. With V trimmed by 4 bases and J by 6 bases, 14 bases remained unmatched. Here the CDR3 reads CSVGSGAGGEGQPQHF. The CDR3 region has the DNA TGCAGCGTTGGATCGGGAGCAGGGGGCGAAGGTCAGCCCCAGCATTTT.

The genes are TRBV7-8 and TRBJ2-1, with 14 bases lining up with TRBD2. CDR1 and CDR2 from the germline V gene are SGHVS and FQNEAQ. Germline trimming cut 5 bases from V and 4 bases from J; bases unmatched to any gene: 4. The CDR3 length is 16 residues. CDR3 loop: CASSPRTSGGYNEQFF. CDR3 bases: TGTGCCAGCAGCCCGCGGACTAGCGGGGGGTACAATGAGCAGTTCTTC.

This clone showed up just a few times. The chain combines TRBV18 with TRBJ1-1, with D hard to call. The CDR3 sequence is 15 residues long. The ends were cut back, 5 bases at V and 0 bases at J, with 13 bases in the middle. The germline CDR1 and CDR2 sequences are KGHSH and LQKENI. Here the CDR3 reads CASSTASFMNTEAFF. The CDR3 nucleotides read TGTGCCAGCTCAACCGCGTCATTTATGAACACTGAAGCTTTCTTT.

The V and J genes are TRBV9 and TRBJ2-7, with D tentatively TRBD1 (5 bases). The CDR3 is 13 amino acids. Per germline, CDR1 SGDLS and CDR2 YYNGEE. Trimming cost V 4 bases and J 6 bases, with 14 bases left between them. The CDR3 region has the DNA TGTGCCAGCAGCCCACAGCAGGGTTTCGAGCAGTACTTC. It is translated as CASSPQQGFEQYF.

The V and J genes are TRBV28 and TRBJ2-7; D may be TRBD1 (6 bases). CDR1 and CDR2 (germline): MDHEN, SYDVKM. V was trimmed by 10 bases and J by 8 bases, leaving 15 bases between them. The CDR3 contains 11 residues. In nucleotides, the CDR3 is TGTGCCACCCAGAGGGGGATCCAGCAGTACTTC. Translation gives CATQRGIQQYF.

This clone appeared a few times. V gene TRBV19 combines with J gene TRBJ2-7; 13 nucleotides align to TRBD2. The CDR3 loop spans 18 amino acids. Losses at the gene ends were 7 bases for V and 5 bases for J; bases not matched to a gene: 17. The germline V gene encodes CDR1 LNHDA and CDR2 SQIVND (reference sequence). The CDR3 bases are TGTGCCAGTACCAAGGGACTAGCGGGACCACGGCCCGGGCACGAGCAGTACTTC. Translating gives CASTKGLAGPRPGHEQYF.

V gene TRBV4-1 combines with J gene TRBJ2-7; 8 bases are shared with TRBD1. With V trimmed by 0 bases and J by 4 bases, 5 bases remained unmatched. The CDR3 has 15 residues. Germline V CDR1 and CDR2: MGHRA, YSYEKL. The CDR3 loop is CASSQDHRTGYEQYF. The CDR3 DNA is TGCGCCAGCAGCCAAGATCACCGGACAGGGTACGAGCAGTACTTC.

This chain uses TRBV6-5 with TRBJ1-1; no clear D gene. Trimming shortened V by 6 bases and J by 3 bases, and 8 bases separated the two germline ends. CDR1 and CDR2 (germline): MNHEY, SVGAGI. This CDR3 spans 12 amino acids. CDR3 residues: CASRAGHTEAFF. The CDR3 DNA reads TGTGCCAGCAGGGCAGGCCACACTGAAGCTTTCTTT.